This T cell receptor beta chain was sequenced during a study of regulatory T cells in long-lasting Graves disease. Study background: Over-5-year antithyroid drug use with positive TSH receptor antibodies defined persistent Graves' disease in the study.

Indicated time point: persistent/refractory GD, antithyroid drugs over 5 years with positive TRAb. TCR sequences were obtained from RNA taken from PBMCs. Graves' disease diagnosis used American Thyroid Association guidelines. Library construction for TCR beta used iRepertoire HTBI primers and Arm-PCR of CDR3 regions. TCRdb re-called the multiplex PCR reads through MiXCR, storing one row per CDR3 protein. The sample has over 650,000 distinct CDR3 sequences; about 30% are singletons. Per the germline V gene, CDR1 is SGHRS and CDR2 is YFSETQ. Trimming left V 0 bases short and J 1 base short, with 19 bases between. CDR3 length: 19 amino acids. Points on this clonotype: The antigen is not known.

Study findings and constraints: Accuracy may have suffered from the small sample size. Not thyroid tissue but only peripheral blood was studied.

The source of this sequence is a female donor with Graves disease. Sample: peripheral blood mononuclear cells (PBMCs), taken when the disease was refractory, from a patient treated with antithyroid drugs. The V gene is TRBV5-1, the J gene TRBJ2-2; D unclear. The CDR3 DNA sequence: TGCGCCAGCAGCTTGGCCTGGCGCACGACCAAAAAGAACACCGGGGAGCTGTTTTTT. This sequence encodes CASSLAWRTTKKNTGELFF.